These 23 T cell receptor beta chains were sequenced from one sample in a study of CD8+ T cells in alopecia areata (dated by TCRdb to the late 2010s). The meaning of the sample's time point label: baseline before oral tofacitinib. Libraries were made using the immunoSEQ multiplex PCR assay. RNA was extracted from all samples and reverse transcribed into cDNA as template for TCR sequencing. Held by TCRdb, this immuneACCESS table contains in-frame sequences only and omits some clones. Under half of the omission traces to an unresolved V gene where checked; the cause of the rest is unknown. Counted in this sample were about 69,000 clones; approximately 60% of them appeared once. Approximately 19% of the sample belongs to the ten largest clones. This sample comprised CD8+ T cells sorted from blood, obtained at week 0. The receptors come from a human donor with alopecia areata.

About this clone: This is likely a read error, given that the CDR3 carries no conserved phenylalanine or tryptophan at its end. The CDR3 nucleotides read TGCGCCAGCAGCTCGAGGGCGACAGGTTATTCCTACGAGCAGTACCTC. Translation gives CASSSRATGYSYEQYL. The rearrangement uses TRBV5-1 and TRBJ2-7; D is perhaps TRBD1 (6 bases). This CDR3 is built from 16 residues. Trimming stripped 3 bases from V and 1 base from J, with 17 bases between. Germline V lookup: CDR1 SGHRS, CDR2 YFSETQ.

The chain couples TRBV5-1 to TRBJ2-1; TRBD1 or TRBD2 may be the D gene (5 bases each). The CDR3 consists of 16 residues. Per the germline V gene, CDR1 is SGHRS and CDR2 is YFSETQ. V was cut by 4 bases and J by 0 bases, with 14 bases left in between. The CDR3 DNA is TGCGCCAGCAGCCAGGAGGCAGGGAGCTCCTACAATGAGCAGTTCTTC. Translation: CASSQEAGSSYNEQFF.

This clone was seen only once. The chain carries TRBV7-6 and TRBJ2-1; a possible D gene is TRBD2 (5 bases). The germline gives CDR1 SGHVS, CDR2 FNYEAQ. V was shortened by 5 bases and J by 5 bases, with 16 bases between the two germline ends. The CDR3 loop spans 15 amino acids. The CDR3 reads CASSRRFGRDNEQFF. The DNA for the CDR3 is TGTGCCAGCAGCCGCAGGTTTGGGCGGGACAATGAGCAGTTCTTC.

This clone was counted a few times. The DNA for the CDR3 is TGTGCCAGCAGCGCCGACGGTTTTTATGAGCAGTTCTTC. Protein product: CASSADGFYEQFF. The V call is TRBV9, the J call TRBJ2-1; D unclear. There are 13 residues in the CDR3. Germline CDR1 reads SGDLS; CDR2 reads YYNGEE. Trimming removed 3 bases at V and 8 bases at J, with 12 bases between.

This CDR3 reads CASSLRPTDTQYF. The CDR3 DNA reads TGTGCCAGCAGCTTGAGGCCTACAGATACGCAGTATTTT. The chain uses TRBV5-6 and TRBJ2-3; D is undetermined. The germline V and J ends were trimmed by 1 base and 3 bases, with 6 bases remaining between them. CDR3 length: 13 residues. The germline CDR1 and CDR2 sequences are SGHDT and YYEEEE.

This clone has just one count. V is TRBV29-1 and J is TRBJ2-7, with 8 bases aligning to TRBD1. This CDR3 is 14 amino acids long. Germline values: CDR1 SQVTM, CDR2 ANQGSEA. Trimming cost V 4 bases and J 5 bases; bases outside gene matches: 10. The CDR3 region is CSVGARDRHHEQYF. The DNA of the CDR3 is TGCAGCGTTGGCGCCCGGGACAGGCACCACGAGCAGTACTTC.

This chain links TRBV27 with TRBJ1-4; D may be TRBD1 (6 bases). The germline CDR1 and CDR2 sequences are MNHEY and SMNVEV (reference sequence). Trimming pared 5 bases from V and 7 bases from J, leaving 14 bases between. This CDR3 is built from 14 residues. In DNA form, the CDR3 reads TGTGCCAGCAGTGGCAGGGGAGGAATTGAAAAACTGTTTTTT. Its protein is CASSGRGGIEKLFF.

The V gene is TRBV7-9, the J gene TRBJ1-2, with D perhaps matching TRBD1 (6 bases). Trimming left V 5 bases short and J 6 bases short, with 19 bases between. The V gene's germline CDR1 is SEHNR and CDR2 FQNEAQ (reference sequence). CDR3 length: 15 residues. CDR3 nucleotide sequence: TGTGCCAGCAGCCCACCCGGAACAGGGACGGATGGCTACACCTTC. Amino acids: CASSPPGTGTDGYTF.

This clone came up a few times. A single base is all that separates this from a far larger clone, so a read error is likely. Additional DNA sequences in this sample encode the identical CDR3. V is TRBV7-2 and J is TRBJ1-1; D gene ambiguous. This CDR3 has 14 residues. Trimming cost V 5 bases and J 5 bases, with 15 bases left between them. Germline lookup yields CDR1 SGHTA and CDR2 FQGNSA. This chain's CDR3 is CASSQVSARTEAFF. The CDR3 DNA sequence: TGTGCCAGCAGCCAAGTGAGTGCGAGAACTGAAGCTTTCTTT.

V is TRBV14 and J is TRBJ2-7; possible D gene TRBD1, 6 bases. Deletions cut 6 bases from V and 0 bases from J, with 9 bases between. CDR3 length equals 13 residues. The V gene's germline CDR1 is SGHDN and CDR2 FVKESK. CDR3 in DNA: TGTGCCAGCAGTGACAGGAGCTCCTACGAGCAGTACTTC. This sequence encodes CASSDRSSYEQYF.

The chain combines TRBV28 with TRBJ2-3; D not resolved. This CDR3 is 11 amino acids long. V lost 5 bases and J 7 bases, leaving 7 bases between the germline ends. CDR1 and CDR2 from the germline V gene are MDHEN and SYDVKM. This CDR3 reads CASSPQNTQYF. The CDR3 nucleotides read TGTGCCAGCAGTCCGCAGAATACGCAGTATTTT.

V gene TRBV4-3 combines with J gene TRBJ2-7; TRBD1 aligns across 8 bases. The CDR3 is 13 residues long. From germline, CDR1 is LGHNA and CDR2 YSLEER. Unmatched junction bases numbered 6, after V lost 6 bases and J lost 5 bases. Written as DNA, the CDR3 is TGCGCCAGCAGTCCCCAGGGGGCAAACGAGCAGTACTTC. Amino acids: CASSPQGANEQYF.

The chain links TRBV7-9 to TRBJ2-1, with unresolved D. CDR3 length: 16 amino acids. V lost 4 bases and J lost 0, with 13 bases in between. The germline CDR1 and CDR2 sequences are SEHNR and FQNEAQ (reference sequence). CDR3 sequence: CASSSLSMSSYNEQFF. In nucleotides, the CDR3 is TGTGCCAGCAGCTCCCTGTCGATGAGCTCCTACAATGAGCAGTTCTTC.

This chain uses TRBV28 with TRBJ1-1; D is undetermined. This CDR3 spans 13 amino acids. From germline, CDR1 is MDHEN and CDR2 SYDVKM. Trimming removed 2 bases from V and 0 bases from J, with 4 bases in between. The DNA for the CDR3 is TGTGCCAGCAGTTTAGCGGTGAACACTGAAGCTTTCTTT. Translating gives CASSLAVNTEAFF.

As to this clone: Other DNA sequences of this sample code for an identical CDR3. The V gene is TRBV5-6, the J gene TRBJ1-5; D not certain. This CDR3 has 16 amino acids. The germline CDR1 and CDR2 sequences are SGHDT and YYEEEE. The ends were cut back, 0 bases at V and 1 base at J, with 11 bases in the middle. The CDR3 is CASSLGAGRSNQPQHF. The CDR3 region has the DNA TGTGCCAGCAGCTTGGGGGCTGGGCGAAGCAATCAGCCCCAGCATTTT.

The sample holds a few counts of this clone. V usage is TRBV9 and J usage is TRBJ1-4; tentative D call: TRBD1 (5 bases). The CDR3 runs 19 residues. Trimming took off 7 bases at V and 6 bases at J, with 31 bases between the two ends. In germline, CDR1 is SGDLS, CDR2 YYNGEE. DNA for the CDR3: TGTGCCAGCCGCTATAGGGGCCAAGGGCGCTGGTGGGCGGATGAAAAACTGTTTTTT. It specifies CASRYRGQGRWWADEKLFF.

The chain joins TRBV12-5 to TRBJ2-3, with 7 bases lining up with TRBD2. The CDR3 runs 15 residues. Germline V gene lookup returns CDR1 LGHNT and CDR2 FRNRAP. Trimming at V came to 8 bases and at J to 6 bases, leaving 14 bases not matched to a gene. The chain's CDR3 is CASTGGEAGDDTQYF. The CDR3 DNA is TGTGCTAGTACAGGAGGTGAGGCGGGAGATGATACGCAGTATTTT. Looking up the rest from reference TRBV12-5 and TRBJ2-3 gives the full variable domain: DARVTQTPRHKVTEMGQEVTMRCQPILGHNTVFWYRQTMMQGLELLAYFRNRAPLDDSGMPKDRFSAEMPDATLATLKIQPSEPRDSAVYFCASTGGEAGDDTQYFGPGTRLTVL.

The chain couples TRBV4-1 to TRBJ2-5; 9 bases fit TRBD1. Germline CDR1 reads MGHRA; CDR2 reads YSYEKL. The CDR3 contains 15 residues. With 3 bases clipped from V and 1 base from J, the junction kept 3 bases outside the gene matches. The CDR3 loop is CASSHETGGQETQYF. CDR3 nucleotides: TGCGCCAGCAGCCACGAGACAGGGGGCCAAGAGACCCAGTACTTC.

This clone was seen more than once but under ten times. V and J are TRBV15 and TRBJ2-5; D not resolved. CDR1 and CDR2 (germline): LNHNV, YYDKDF (reference sequence). This CDR3 has 12 residues. Trimming cost V 0 bases and J 5 bases, with 4 bases left between them. As DNA, the CDR3 is TGTGCCACCAGCAGAGATGGGGAGACCCAGTACTTC. Amino acids: CATSRDGETQYF.

J is TRBJ1-2 and V is TRBV29-1, with TRBD1 as a possible D gene (5 bases). Trimming removed 2 bases from V and 4 bases from J, with 11 bases in between. Looked up from germline, CDR1 is SQVTM and CDR2 is ANQGSEA. This CDR3 is built from 13 residues. CDR3 DNA: TGCAGCGTTGAATCAGGGTTTGTCTATGGCTACACCTTC. It specifies CSVESGFVYGYTF.

The chain joins TRBV28 to TRBJ1-2, with 7 bases lining up with TRBD1. The CDR3 has 14 residues. Germline lookup yields CDR1 MDHEN and CDR2 SYDVKM. The V segment lost 6 bases and the J segment 8 bases; nucleotides outside the gene matches: 12. The CDR3 here is CASSPWGGGEGYTF. The CDR3, as DNA: TGTGCCAGCAGCCCCTGGGGAGGGGGCGAGGGCTACACCTTC.

This clone was found once. The CDR3 region is CAWGNTEAFF. The CDR3 DNA sequence: TGTGCCTGGGGGAACACTGAAGCTTTCTTT. The rearrangement uses TRBV30 and TRBJ1-1; D ambiguous. This CDR3 spans 10 amino acids. Trimming took off 5 bases at V and 1 base at J, with 2 bases between the two ends. CDR1 and CDR2 (germline): GTSNPN, SVGIG (reference sequence).

V usage is TRBV29-1 and J usage is TRBJ1-1, with 8 bases aligning to TRBD1. The CDR3 contains 12 residues. J lost 6 bases, V lost 6 bases, and 6 bases had no gene match. Per germline, CDR1 SQVTM and CDR2 ANQGSEA. The CDR3 DNA reads as TGCAGCGTGATGACAGGGGCTGCTGAAGCTTTCTTT. Its protein product is CSVMTGAAEAFF.